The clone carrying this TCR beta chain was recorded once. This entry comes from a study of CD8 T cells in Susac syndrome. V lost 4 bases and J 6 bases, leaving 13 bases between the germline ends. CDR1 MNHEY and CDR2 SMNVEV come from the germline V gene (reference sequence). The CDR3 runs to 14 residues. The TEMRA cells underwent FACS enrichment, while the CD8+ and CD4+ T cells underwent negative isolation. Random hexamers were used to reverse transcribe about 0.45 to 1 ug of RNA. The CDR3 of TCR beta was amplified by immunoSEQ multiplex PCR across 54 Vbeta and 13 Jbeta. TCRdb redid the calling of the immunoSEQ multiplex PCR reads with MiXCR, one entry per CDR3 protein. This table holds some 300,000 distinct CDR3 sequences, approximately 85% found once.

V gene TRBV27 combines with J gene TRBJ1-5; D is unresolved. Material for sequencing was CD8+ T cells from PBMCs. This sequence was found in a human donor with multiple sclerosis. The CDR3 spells CASSSTLGIQPQHF. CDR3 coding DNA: TGTGCCAGCAGTTCGACGTTGGGGATTCAGCCCCAGCATTTT.